One sample yielded the 31 T cell receptor beta chains listed below, sequenced in a study of T cell responses to AZD1222 COVID-19 vaccine. Only in-frame clones appear in the TCRdb table, and some are missing; sequencing was by immunoSEQ multiplex PCR. Here the sample spans about 86,000 clones, 88% being singletons. This sample comprised peripheral blood, obtained 28 days after the second AZD1222 dose. The receptors here all came from an adult who received the AZD1222 COVID-19 vaccine.

The rearrangement uses TRBV5-4 and TRBJ1-1; possibly TRBD1 for D (6 bases). The CDR3 length is 16 residues. V was shortened by 3 bases and J by 0 bases, with 15 bases between the two germline ends. Germline assignment: CDR1 SGHNT and CDR2 YYREEE (reference sequence). CDR3: CASSSQGKGMNTEAFF. The CDR3 DNA reads as TGTGCCAGCAGCTCGCAGGGGAAGGGAATGAACACTGAAGCTTTCTTT.

The V and J genes are TRBV15 and TRBJ1-3; the D gene is possibly TRBD1 (5 bases). Per the germline V gene, CDR1 is LNHNV and CDR2 is YYDKDF (reference sequence). The CDR3 spans 14 residues. V gave up 3 bases and J gave up 2 bases, with 8 bases separating them. CDR3 in amino acids: CATSRGLTGNTIYF. For the CDR3, the DNA is TGTGCCACCAGCAGGGGGCTTACTGGAAACACCATATATTTT. The full variable domain, with the rest looked up from reference TRBV15 and TRBJ1-3, is DAMVIQNPRYQVTQFGKPVTLSCSQTLNHNVMYWYQQKSSQAPKLLFHYYDKDFNNEADTPDNFQSRRPNTSFCFLDIRSPGLGDTAMYLCATSRGLTGNTIYFGEGSWLTVV.

The chain recombines TRBV12-3 or TRBV12-4 with TRBJ2-1; D not resolved. Trimming pared 1 base from V and 9 bases from J, leaving 10 bases between. CDR3 length equals 13 residues. CDR3: CASSLDPRSEQFF. In DNA, the CDR3 is TGTGCCAGCAGTTTAGACCCTAGAAGTGAGCAGTTCTTC.

This CDR3 reads CSASYSYGSGRPTYEQYF. CDR3 sequence (DNA): TGCAGTGCTAGTTATAGTTATGGGAGCGGGAGACCAACCTACGAGCAGTACTTC. The V gene is TRBV20-1, the J gene TRBJ2-7; 8 positions agree with TRBD2. Germline V gene sequence: CDR1 DFQATT, CDR2 SNEGSKA (reference sequence). V shed 3 bases, J shed 2 bases, and the junction held 18 bases outside the gene matches. This CDR3 has 18 residues.

The sample holds a few counts of this clone. The rearrangement uses TRBV11-3 and TRBJ2-1, with no clear D. Germline CDR1 is SGHNT and CDR2 is YENEEA. With 5 bases removed from V and 5 bases from J, the gap between germline ends came to 13 bases. The CDR3 covers 14 residues. CDR3 amino acids: CASSLTAHNNEQFF. In DNA, the CDR3 is TGTGCCAGCAGCCTCACGGCCCACAACAATGAGCAGTTCTTC.

The chain joins TRBV11-3 to TRBJ2-7, with 7 bases matching TRBD1. CDR3 length: 15 residues. Germline assignment: CDR1 SGHNT and CDR2 YENEEA. The V gene end was trimmed by 5 bases and the J gene end by 5 bases; junction bases not matched to a gene: 12. The chain's CDR3 is CASSPSRTGFHEQYF. CDR3 sequence (DNA): TGTGCCAGCAGCCCCAGTAGGACAGGCTTCCACGAGCAGTACTTC.

In DNA form, the CDR3 reads TGTGCCAGCAGCCAAGGTGGGAACACCGGGGAGCTGTTTTTT. This encodes CASSQGGNTGELFF. V and J are TRBV3-1 (or the pseudogene TRBV3-2) and TRBJ2-2; D gene unclear. CDR1 is LGHDT and CDR2 is YNNKEL in the germline V gene (reference sequence). Trimming cost V 1 base and J 1 base, with 4 bases left between them. This CDR3 contains 14 residues.

The table lists this clone with a count of one. The chain employs TRBV6-5 and TRBJ1-2; D is possibly TRBD1 (5 bases). This CDR3 has 14 amino acids. CDR1 and CDR2 from the germline V gene are MNHEY and SVGAGI. V was trimmed by 0 bases and J by 6 bases, leaving 11 bases between them. The DNA of the CDR3 is TGTGCCAGCAGTTACTCGAAACAAGGGGATGGCTACACCTTC. Translation gives CASSYSKQGDGYTF.

This chain uses TRBV7-2 with TRBJ1-6, with D possibly matching TRBD1 (5 bases). CDR3 length equals 16 residues. Trimming pared 2 bases from V and 7 bases from J, leaving 15 bases between. Germline V CDR1 and CDR2: SGHTA, FQGNSA. The CDR3 DNA follows: TGTGCCAGCAGCTTATTTGCGGGGGGGGGAAATTCACCCCTCCACTTT. Its protein is CASSLFAGGGNSPLHF.

J is TRBJ1-6 and V is TRBV3-1 (or the pseudogene TRBV3-2), with 8 positions matching TRBD1. The CDR3 has 15 amino acids. The V gene end was trimmed by 3 bases and the J gene end by 7 bases; junction bases not matched to a gene: 5. Germline assignment: CDR1 LGHDT and CDR2 YNNKEL (reference sequence). The CDR3 here is CASSQGTGLNSPLHF. For the CDR3, the DNA is TGTGCCAGCAGCCAGGGGACAGGATTAAATTCACCCCTCCACTTT.

J is TRBJ1-6 and V is TRBV6-5; unclear D gene. The CDR3 has 15 amino acids. Trimming cost V 4 bases and J 5 bases, with 12 bases left between them. The germline V gene encodes CDR1 MNHEY and CDR2 SVGAGI. The CDR3 DNA sequence: TGTGCCAGCAGTTCCGGTAGGCTGCATAATTCACCCCTCCACTTT. It encodes CASSSGRLHNSPLHF.

J is TRBJ2-6 and V is TRBV28; maybe TRBD2 (6 bases). Per the germline V gene, CDR1 is MDHEN and CDR2 is SYDVKM. The CDR3 loop spans 15 amino acids. V lost 2 bases to trimming and J lost 2 bases, with 7 bases between them. CDR3 nucleotide sequence: TGTGCCAGCAGTTTAGGAGGGGCTGGGGCCAACGTCCTGACTTTC. This encodes CASSLGGAGANVLTF.

The rearrangement links TRBV7-2 to TRBJ1-1; D unclear. The CDR3 totals 12 residues. The V gene's germline CDR1 is SGHTA and CDR2 FQGNSA. V shed 5 bases and J shed 10 bases, with 14 bases lying between them. Written as DNA, the CDR3 is TGTGCCAGCAGCCCAGCCCCACCAGTAGCTTTCTTT. It specifies CASSPAPPVAFF.

This chain links TRBV27 with TRBJ2-1, with D unresolved. The CDR3 extends over 12 amino acids. CDR1 and CDR2 from the germline V gene are MNHEY and SMNVEV (reference sequence). V was trimmed by 5 bases and J by 8 bases, leaving 10 bases between them. The DNA for the CDR3 is TGTGCCAGCAGTAACCAGTGGGATGAGCAGTTCTTC. It encodes CASSNQWDEQFF.

This clone was observed once. The rearrangement uses TRBV9 and TRBJ2-1; tentatively, D is TRBD2 (6 bases). This CDR3 region has 17 residues. Germline V gene sequence: CDR1 SGDLS, CDR2 YYNGEE. Trimming shortened V by 2 bases and J by 2 bases, and 17 bases separated the two germline ends. In nucleotides, the CDR3 is TGTGCCAGCAGCGTCATGGGGGGTCAGCCAACCTACAATGAGCAGTTCTTC. This codes for CASSVMGGQPTYNEQFF.

The genes are TRBV28 and TRBJ1-5, with a tentative D call TRBD1 (6 bases). From germline, CDR1 is MDHEN and CDR2 SYDVKM. V was cut by 7 bases and J by 0 bases, with 13 bases left in between. The CDR3 has 15 residues. The CDR3 loop reads CASIWDTDSNQPQHF. The CDR3 bases are TGTGCCAGCATATGGGACACGGATAGCAATCAGCCCCAGCATTTT.

The chain uses TRBV2 and TRBJ2-2, with 7 positions matching TRBD2. This CDR3 is built from 16 residues. CDR1 and CDR2 (germline): SNHLY, FYNNEI. V was clipped by 2 bases and J by 0 bases; unmatched bases: 3. Written as DNA, the CDR3 is TGTGCCAGCAGTGAAAACCTAGCGGCGAACACCGGGGAGCTGTTTTTT. It translates to CASSENLAANTGELFF. Using reference TRBV2 and TRBJ2-2 for the parts outside the CDR3, the full variable domain is EPEVTQTPSHQVTQMGQEVILRCVPISNHLYFYWYRQILGQKVEFLVSFYNNEISEKSEIFDDQFSVERPDGSNFTLKIRSTKLEDSAMYFCASSENLAANTGELFFGEGSRLTVL.

The rearrangement joins TRBV6-5 to TRBJ1-1, with 7 bases that match TRBD1. The J segment lost 0 bases and the V segment lost 2 bases, leaving 0 bases of the junction unmatched. From germline, CDR1 is MNHEY and CDR2 SVGAGI. The CDR3 spans 14 residues. Here the CDR3 reads CASSYTGVNTEAFF. The CDR3 DNA sequence: TGTGCCAGCAGTTACACAGGGGTGAACACTGAAGCTTTCTTT.

The chain has TRBV5-4 and TRBJ1-5, with D unclear. The CDR3 runs to 14 residues. Trimming took 4 bases from V and 5 from J, leaving 13 bases between them. Germline CDR1 is SGHNT and CDR2 is YYREEE (reference sequence). The CDR3 DNA reads TGTGCCAGCAGCCAGGACGGGGATTATCAGCCCCAGCATTTT. It specifies CASSQDGDYQPQHF.

The genes are TRBV24-1 and TRBJ2-5; 8 bases align to TRBD1. This CDR3 region has 13 residues. The germline CDR1 and CDR2 sequences are KGHDR and SFDVKD. Unmatched junction bases numbered 2, after V lost 4 bases and J lost 5 bases. This chain's CDR3 is CATSERTGETQYF. For the CDR3, the DNA is TGTGCCACCAGTGAGCGGACAGGGGAGACCCAGTACTTC.

The rearrangement links TRBV30 to TRBJ2-7; the match to TRBD1 covers 7 bases. This CDR3 has 12 residues. CDR1 GTSNPN and CDR2 SVGIG come from the germline V gene (reference sequence). Trimming took 2 bases from V and 7 from J; bases not matched to a gene: 5. CDR3 nucleotides: TGTGCCTGGAGTCGGGGACAGCAGGAGCAGTACTTC. Protein product: CAWSRGQQEQYF.

The chain is built from TRBV3-1 (or the pseudogene TRBV3-2) and TRBJ1-6; D might be TRBD1 (6 bases). The CDR3 covers 15 residues. V lost 3 bases and J lost 10, with 16 bases in between. The V gene's germline CDR1 is LGHDT and CDR2 YNNKEL (reference sequence). CDR3: CASSQGGAGSSPLHF. As DNA, the CDR3 is TGTGCCAGCAGCCAGGGGGGCGCCGGAAGCTCACCCCTCCACTTT.

The gene calls are TRBV4-3 and TRBJ1-2; D gene unclear. This CDR3 region has 14 residues. V dropped 0 bases and J dropped 0 bases, with 5 bases sitting between them. Germline V gives CDR1 LGHNA, CDR2 YSLEER. The chain's CDR3 is CASSQDTANYGYTF. As DNA, the CDR3 is TGCGCCAGCAGCCAAGATACGGCTAACTATGGCTACACCTTC.

The chain combines TRBV27 with TRBJ1-2; D is unclear. CDR1 is MNHEY and CDR2 is SMNVEV in the germline V gene (reference sequence). Trimming took off 2 bases at V and 4 bases at J, with 5 bases between the two ends. This CDR3 has 12 residues. The DNA for the CDR3 is TGTGCCAGCAGTTTAGAGGGCTATGGCTACACCTTC. The encoded protein is CASSLEGYGYTF.

The rearrangement joins TRBV14 to TRBJ1-6; 7 bases agree with TRBD1. With 4 bases clipped from V and 4 bases from J, the junction kept 1 base outside the gene matches. The CDR3 is 14 residues long. Germline CDR1 and CDR2: SGHDN and FVKESK. For the CDR3, the DNA is TGTGCCAGCAGCCGGGGACAGTATAATTCACCCCTCCACTTT. Protein product: CASSRGQYNSPLHF.

This chain connects TRBV30 to TRBJ1-4; TRBD1 is a possible D gene (6 bases). The CDR3 is 19 residues long. Trimming cost V 1 base and J 0 bases, with 21 bases left between them. CDR1 and CDR2 from the germline V gene are GTSNPN and SVGIG (reference sequence). The DNA for the CDR3 is TGTGCCTGGAGTGCGCCCGTGGACAGAGTACATGCAACTAATGAAAAACTGTTTTTT. It specifies CAWSAPVDRVHATNEKLFF.

This clone is deemed medium-sized (0.01 to 0.1%). This chain connects TRBV6-2 or TRBV6-3 to TRBJ1-5; D gene uncertain. The CDR3 is 14 residues long. Germline CDR1 reads MNHEY; CDR2 reads SVGEGT. V lost 2 bases and J lost 7, with 12 bases in between. The CDR3 loop is CASSYGMEGQPQHF. The CDR3 bases are TGTGCCAGCAGTTACGGTATGGAAGGGCAGCCCCAGCATTTT.

The chain is built from TRBV5-6 and TRBJ1-2; D is unresolved. The length of the CDR3 is 14 residues. The V gene lost 4 bases and the J gene lost 5 bases, with 15 bases spanning the gap. In germline, CDR1 is SGHDT, CDR2 YYEEEE. CDR3 protein: CASSPVGEGYGYTF. CDR3 in DNA: TGTGCCAGCAGCCCCGTCGGGGAAGGTTATGGCTACACCTTC.

The table lists this clone with a few counts. The rearrangement uses TRBV5-4 and TRBJ2-5, with TRBD2 matching 10 bases. Germline CDR1 and CDR2: SGHNT and YYREEE (reference sequence). CDR3 length: 15 amino acids. V lost 2 bases, J lost 4 bases, and 5 bases stayed unmatched. DNA for the CDR3: TGTGCCAGCAGCTTTGGGACTAGCGAGCGAGAGACCCAGTACTTC. Translation: CASSFGTSERETQYF. The full variable domain, with the rest looked up from reference TRBV5-4 and TRBJ2-5, is ETGVTQSPTHLIKTRGQQVTLRCSSQSGHNTVSWYQQALGQGPQFIFQYYREEENGRGNFPPRFSGLQFPNYSSELNVNALELDDSALYLCASSFGTSERETQYFGPGTRLLVL.

The rearrangement joins TRBV18 to TRBJ2-1; 14 bases map to TRBD2. The germline V gene encodes CDR1 KGHSH and CDR2 LQKENI. V trimming: 7 bases; J trimming: 8 bases; junction bases outside the gene matches: 13. The CDR3 runs 17 residues. Written as DNA, the CDR3 is TGTGCCAGCTTCGACTCGTTGGGACTAGCGGGAGCACATGAGCAGTTCTTC. This gives the protein CASFDSLGLAGAHEQFF.

This chain uses TRBV18 with TRBJ1-1, with D unresolved. Trimming pared 1 base from V and 2 bases from J, leaving 8 bases between. This CDR3 region has 14 residues. CDR1 KGHSH and CDR2 LQKENI come from the germline V gene. CDR3 sequence (DNA): TGTGCCAGCTCACCACGTCGGGGAAACACTGAAGCTTTCTTT. It yields the protein CASSPRRGNTEAFF. The full variable domain, with the rest looked up from reference TRBV18 and TRBJ1-1, is NAGVMQNPRHLVRRRGQEARLRCSPMKGHSHVYWYRQLPEEGLKFMVYLQKENIIDESGMPKERFSAEFPKEGPSILRIQQVVRGDSAAYFCASSPRRGNTEAFFGQGTRLTVV.